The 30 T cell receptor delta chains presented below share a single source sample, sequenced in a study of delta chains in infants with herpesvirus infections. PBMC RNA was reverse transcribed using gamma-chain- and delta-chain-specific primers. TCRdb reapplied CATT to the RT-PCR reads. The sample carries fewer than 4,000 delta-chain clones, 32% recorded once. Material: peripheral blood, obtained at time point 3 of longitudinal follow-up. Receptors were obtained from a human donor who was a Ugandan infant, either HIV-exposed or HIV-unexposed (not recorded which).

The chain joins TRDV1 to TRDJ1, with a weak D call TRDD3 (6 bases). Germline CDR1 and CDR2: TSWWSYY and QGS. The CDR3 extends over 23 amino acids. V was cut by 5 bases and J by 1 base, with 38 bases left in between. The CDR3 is CALGPQRGRFPGVLRRCTDKLIF. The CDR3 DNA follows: TGTGCTCTTGGGCCACAAAGAGGTCGTTTTCCTGGGGTCCTAAGGAGGTGCACCGATAAACTCATCTTT.

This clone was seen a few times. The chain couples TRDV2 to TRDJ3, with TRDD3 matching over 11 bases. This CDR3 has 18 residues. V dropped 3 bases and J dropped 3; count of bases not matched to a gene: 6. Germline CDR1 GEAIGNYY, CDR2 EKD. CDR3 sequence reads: CACDGPLGDIWDTRQMFF. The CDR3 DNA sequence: TGTGCCTGTGACGGACCACTGGGGGATATCTGGGACACCCGACAGATGTTTTTC.

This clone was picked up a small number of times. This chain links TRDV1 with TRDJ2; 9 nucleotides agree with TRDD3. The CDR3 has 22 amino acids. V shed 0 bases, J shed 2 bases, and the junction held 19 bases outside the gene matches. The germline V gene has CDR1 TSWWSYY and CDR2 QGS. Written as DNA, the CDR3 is TGTGCTCTTGGGGAACTTCCTACAGCCTTTAACCCTGGGGGATTCTTGACAGCACAACTCTTCTTT. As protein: CALGELPTAFNPGGFLTAQLFF.

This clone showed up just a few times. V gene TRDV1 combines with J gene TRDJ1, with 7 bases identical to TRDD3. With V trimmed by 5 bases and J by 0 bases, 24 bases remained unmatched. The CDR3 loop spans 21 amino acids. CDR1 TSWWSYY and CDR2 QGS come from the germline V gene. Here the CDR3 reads CALGRATYLGSLGIDTDKLIF. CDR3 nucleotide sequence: TGTGCTCTTGGGCGGGCTACGTACTTGGGCAGTCTGGGGATAGACACCGATAAACTCATCTTT.

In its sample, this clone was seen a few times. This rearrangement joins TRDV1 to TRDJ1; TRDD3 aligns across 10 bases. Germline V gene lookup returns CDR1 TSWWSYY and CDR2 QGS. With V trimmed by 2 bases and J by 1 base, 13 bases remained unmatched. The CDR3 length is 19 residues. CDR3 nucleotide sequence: TGTGCTCTTGGGGAAATTTGGGGGGGATACGAGACCCCCACCGATAAACTCATCTTT. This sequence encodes CALGEIWGGYETPTDKLIF.

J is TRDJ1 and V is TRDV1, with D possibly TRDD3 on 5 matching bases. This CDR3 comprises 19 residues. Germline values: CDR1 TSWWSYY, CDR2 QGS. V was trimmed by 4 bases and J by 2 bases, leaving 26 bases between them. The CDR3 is CALGGLGLRAFRGTDKLIF. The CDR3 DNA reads TGTGCTCTTGGGGGCTTAGGACTTCGTGCTTTTAGGGGGACCGATAAACTCATCTTT.

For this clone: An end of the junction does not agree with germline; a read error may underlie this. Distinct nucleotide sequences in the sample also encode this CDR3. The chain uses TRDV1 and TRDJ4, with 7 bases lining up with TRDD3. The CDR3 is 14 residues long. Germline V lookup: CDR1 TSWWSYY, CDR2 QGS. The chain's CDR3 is CALVTGDLIRPLIF. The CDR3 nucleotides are TGTGCTCTGGTTACTGGGGATCTTATCAGACCACTGATCTTT.

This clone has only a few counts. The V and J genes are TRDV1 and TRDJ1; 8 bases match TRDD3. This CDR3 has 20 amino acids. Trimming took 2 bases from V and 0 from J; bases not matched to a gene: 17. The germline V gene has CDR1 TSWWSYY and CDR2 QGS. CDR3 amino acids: CALGEIFRPVYWGYTDKLIF. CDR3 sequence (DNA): TGTGCTCTTGGGGAAATATTCCGGCCCGTGTACTGGGGGTACACCGATAAACTCATCTTT.

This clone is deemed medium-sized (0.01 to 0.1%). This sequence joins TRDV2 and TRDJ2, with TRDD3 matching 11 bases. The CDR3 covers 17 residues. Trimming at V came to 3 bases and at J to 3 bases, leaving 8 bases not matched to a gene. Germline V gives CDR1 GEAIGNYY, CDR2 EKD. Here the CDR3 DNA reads TGTGCCTGTGACTCTTTACTGGGGGATAAGGTGACAGCACAACTCTTCTTT. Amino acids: CACDSLLGDKVTAQLFF.

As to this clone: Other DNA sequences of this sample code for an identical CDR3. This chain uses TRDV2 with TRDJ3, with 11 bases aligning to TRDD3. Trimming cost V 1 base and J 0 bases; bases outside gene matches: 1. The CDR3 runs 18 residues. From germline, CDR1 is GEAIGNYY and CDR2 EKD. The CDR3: CACDTGGYASWDTRQMFF. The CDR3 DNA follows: TGTGCCTGTGACACTGGGGGATACGCCTCCTGGGACACCCGACAGATGTTTTTC.

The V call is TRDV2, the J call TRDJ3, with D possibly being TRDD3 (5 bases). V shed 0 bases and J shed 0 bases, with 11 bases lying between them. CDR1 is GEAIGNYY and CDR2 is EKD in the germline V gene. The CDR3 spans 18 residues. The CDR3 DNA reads TGTGCCTGTGACACCGCGGGGGTGAGCTCCTGGGACACCCGACAGATGTTTTTC. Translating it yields CACDTAGVSSWDTRQMFF.

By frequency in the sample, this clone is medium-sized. CDR3 DNA: TGTGCCTTTTCCGTACTGGGGTATAAACTCATCTTT. This sequence encodes CAFSVLGYKLIF. The chain combines TRDV3 with TRDJ1; 7 bases fit TRDD3. CDR1 TVYSNPD and CDR2 GDNSRS come from the germline V gene (reference sequence). V shed 2 bases and J 6 bases; nucleotides not matched to a gene: 6. CDR3 length: 12 residues.

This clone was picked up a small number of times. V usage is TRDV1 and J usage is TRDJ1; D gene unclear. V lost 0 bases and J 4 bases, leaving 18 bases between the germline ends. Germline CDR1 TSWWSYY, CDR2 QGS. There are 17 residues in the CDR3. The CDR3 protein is CALGELLAPLYIDKLIF. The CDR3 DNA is TGTGCTCTTGGGGAACTACTCGCCCCCCTTTACATCGATAAACTCATCTTT.

Here the CDR3 DNA reads TGTGCTCTTGGGGAACGAGGTGCCTACGGTGGACTCATCTTT. Its translation: CALGERGAYGGLIF. This chain joins TRDV1 and TRDJ1; perhaps TRDD2 as D (5 bases). The CDR3 runs to 14 residues. Trimming removed 1 base at V and 10 bases at J, with 16 bases between. From germline, CDR1 is TSWWSYY and CDR2 QGS.

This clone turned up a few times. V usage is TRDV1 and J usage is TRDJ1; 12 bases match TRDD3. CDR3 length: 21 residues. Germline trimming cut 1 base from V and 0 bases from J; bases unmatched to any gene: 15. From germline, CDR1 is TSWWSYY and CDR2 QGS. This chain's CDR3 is CALGEPSYRTGGYSYTDKLIF. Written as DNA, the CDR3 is TGTGCTCTTGGGGAACCTTCCTACCGTACTGGGGGATACTCTTACACCGATAAACTCATCTTT.

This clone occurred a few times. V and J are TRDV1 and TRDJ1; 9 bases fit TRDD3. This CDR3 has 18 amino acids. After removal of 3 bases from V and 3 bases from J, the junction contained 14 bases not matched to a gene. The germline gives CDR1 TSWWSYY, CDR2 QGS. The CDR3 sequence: CALGDLLRWGIVPDKLIF. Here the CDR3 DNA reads TGTGCTCTTGGGGACCTCCTTCGGTGGGGGATAGTTCCCGATAAACTCATCTTT.

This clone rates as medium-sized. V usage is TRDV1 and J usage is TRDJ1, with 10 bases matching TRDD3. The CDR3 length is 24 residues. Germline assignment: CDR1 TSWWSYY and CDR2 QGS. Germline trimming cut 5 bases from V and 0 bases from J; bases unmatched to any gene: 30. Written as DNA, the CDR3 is TGTGCTCTTGGGCTACCCAGATTCCTACTACTTACTGGGGGATCTCCTAACTACACCGATAAACTCATCTTT. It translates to CALGLPRFLLLTGGSPNYTDKLIF.

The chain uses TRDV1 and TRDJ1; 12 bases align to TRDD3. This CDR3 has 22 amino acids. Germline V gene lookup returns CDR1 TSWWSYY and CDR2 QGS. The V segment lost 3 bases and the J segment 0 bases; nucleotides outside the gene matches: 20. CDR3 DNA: TGTGCTCTTGGGGACCATATACTCCCTGGGGGATACGCGATGCGTTACACCGATAAACTCATCTTT. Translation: CALGDHILPGGYAMRYTDKLIF.

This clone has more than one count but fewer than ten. The CDR3 DNA is TGTGCTCTTGGGGACCTACATGCCTCAATATCGGGGGGATACTCGGGTGCCGATAAACTCATCTTT. Protein: CALGDLHASISGGYSGADKLIF. The chain carries TRDV1 and TRDJ1; 9 bases line up with TRDD3. The junction had 26 bases not matched to a gene; V was cut back by 3 bases and J by 3 bases. The V gene's germline CDR1 is TSWWSYY and CDR2 QGS. The CDR3 covers 22 residues.

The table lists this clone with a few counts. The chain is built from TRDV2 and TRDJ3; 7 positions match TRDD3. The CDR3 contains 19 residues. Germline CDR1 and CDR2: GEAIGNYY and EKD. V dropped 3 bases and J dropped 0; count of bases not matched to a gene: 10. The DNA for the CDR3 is TGTGCCTGTGACGTACTGGGGACTCACAGCTCCTGGGACACCCGACAGATGTTTTTC. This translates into CACDVLGTHSSWDTRQMFF.

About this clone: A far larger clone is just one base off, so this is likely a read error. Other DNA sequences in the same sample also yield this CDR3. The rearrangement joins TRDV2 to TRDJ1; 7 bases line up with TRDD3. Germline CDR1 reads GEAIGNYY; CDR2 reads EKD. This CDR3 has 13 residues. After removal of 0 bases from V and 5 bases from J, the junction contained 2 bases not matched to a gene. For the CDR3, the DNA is TGTGCCTGTGACACCTGGGGGACAGATAAACTCATCTTT. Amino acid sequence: CACDTWGTDKLIF.

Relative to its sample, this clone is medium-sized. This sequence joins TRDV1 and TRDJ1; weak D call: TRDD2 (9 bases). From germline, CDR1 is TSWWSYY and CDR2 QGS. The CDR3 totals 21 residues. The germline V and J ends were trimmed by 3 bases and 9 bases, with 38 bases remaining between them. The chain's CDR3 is CALGDDLPTHYPYWGLSELIF. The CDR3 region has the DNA TGTGCTCTTGGGGATGACCTTCCTACGCACTACCCCTACTGGGGGCTTTCGGAACTCATCTTT.

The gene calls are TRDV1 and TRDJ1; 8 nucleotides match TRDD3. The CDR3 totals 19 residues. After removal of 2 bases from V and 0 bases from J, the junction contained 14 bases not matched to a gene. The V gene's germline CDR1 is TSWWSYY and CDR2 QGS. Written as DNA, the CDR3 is TGTGCTCTTGGGGAATTATACGGGGACTCTGGGGGACACACCGATAAACTCATCTTT. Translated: CALGELYGDSGGHTDKLIF.

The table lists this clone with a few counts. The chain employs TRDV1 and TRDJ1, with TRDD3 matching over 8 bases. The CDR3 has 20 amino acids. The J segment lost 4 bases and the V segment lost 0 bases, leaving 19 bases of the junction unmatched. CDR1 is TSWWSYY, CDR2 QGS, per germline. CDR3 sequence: CALGELPLHFKLGGCDKLIF. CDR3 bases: TGTGCTCTTGGGGAACTACCCCTACACTTTAAACTGGGGGGTTGCGATAAACTCATCTTT.

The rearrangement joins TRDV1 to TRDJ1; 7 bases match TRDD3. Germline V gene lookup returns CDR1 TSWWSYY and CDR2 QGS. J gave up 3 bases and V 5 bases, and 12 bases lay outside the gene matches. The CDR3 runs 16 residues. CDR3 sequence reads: CALGNLKWLGADKLIF. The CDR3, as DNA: TGTGCTCTTGGGAACCTCAAATGGCTGGGGGCCGATAAACTCATCTTT.

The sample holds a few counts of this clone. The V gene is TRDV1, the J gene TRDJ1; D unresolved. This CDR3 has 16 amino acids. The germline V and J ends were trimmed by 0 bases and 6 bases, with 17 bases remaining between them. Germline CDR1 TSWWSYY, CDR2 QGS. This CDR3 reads CALGELADWEPNKLIF. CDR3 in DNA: TGTGCTCTTGGGGAACTTGCCGATTGGGAGCCAAATAAACTCATCTTT.

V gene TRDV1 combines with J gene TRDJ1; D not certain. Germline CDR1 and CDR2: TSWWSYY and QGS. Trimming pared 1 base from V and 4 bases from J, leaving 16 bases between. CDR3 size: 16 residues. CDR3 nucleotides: TGTGCTCTTGGGGAACCGGTGATCCCGAGGAACGATAAACTCATCTTT. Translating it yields CALGEPVIPRNDKLIF.

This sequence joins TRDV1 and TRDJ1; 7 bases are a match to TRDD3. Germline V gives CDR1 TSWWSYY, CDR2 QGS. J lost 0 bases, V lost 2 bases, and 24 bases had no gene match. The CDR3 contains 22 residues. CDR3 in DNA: TGTGCTCTTGGGGAAGCCATTCCCCGTAGCCTGGGGGCCCTACTGTACACCGATAAACTCATCTTT. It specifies CALGEAIPRSLGALLYTDKLIF.

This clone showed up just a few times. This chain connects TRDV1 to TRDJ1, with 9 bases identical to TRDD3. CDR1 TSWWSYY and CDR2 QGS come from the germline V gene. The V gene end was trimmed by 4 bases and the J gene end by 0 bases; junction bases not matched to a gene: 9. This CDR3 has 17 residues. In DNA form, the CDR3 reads TGTGCTCTTGGGGTAGTGACGCCTGGGGGATACACCGATAAACTCATCTTT. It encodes CALGVVTPGGYTDKLIF.

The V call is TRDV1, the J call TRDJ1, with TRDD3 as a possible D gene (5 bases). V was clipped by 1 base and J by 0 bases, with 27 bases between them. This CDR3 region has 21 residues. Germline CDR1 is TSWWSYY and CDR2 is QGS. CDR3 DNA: TGTGCTCTTGGGGAACAATACGGGCCAAAAAAGGGATGCTTATACACCGATAAACTCATCTTT. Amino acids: CALGEQYGPKKGCLYTDKLIF.